The 29 T cell receptor beta chains reported below all come from one sample, sequenced in a study of blood T cell repertoires in COVID-19. Produced via immunoSEQ multiplex PCR; TCRdb's table is partial and in-frame only. The sample holds around 100,000 clones, over 75% seen once. Sequencing was carried out using peripheral blood. The source is a human donor in a cohort sampled during active or convalescent COVID-19.

The genes are TRBV2 and TRBJ1-3; TRBD1 is a possible D gene (5 bases). Germline values: CDR1 SNHLY, CDR2 FYNNEI. The V gene lost 3 bases and the J gene lost 12 bases, with 18 bases spanning the gap. The CDR3 consists of 14 residues. CDR3: CASSELTEASGIYF. The CDR3 DNA reads as TGTGCCAGCAGTGAGTTGACAGAAGCCTCGGGCATATATTTT.

V is TRBV28 and J is TRBJ1-1; D unresolved. The CDR3 is made up of 13 amino acids. Germline values: CDR1 MDHEN, CDR2 SYDVKM. V lost 1 base to trimming and J lost 6 bases, with 9 bases between them. Here the CDR3 DNA reads TGTGCCAGCAGTTTATCCGTTTTCGCTGAAGCTTTCTTT. Translation: CASSLSVFAEAFF. Drawing the rest from reference TRBV28 and TRBJ1-1, the complete variable domain is DVKVTQSSRYLVKRTGEKVFLECVQDMDHENMFWYRQDPGLGLRLIYFSYDVKMKEKGDIPEGYSVSREKKERFSLILESASTNQTSMYLCASSLSVFAEAFFGQGTRLTVV.

The V and J genes are TRBV7-3 and TRBJ2-7, with 15 bases matching TRBD2. The junction had 6 bases not matched to a gene; V was cut back by 2 bases and J by 7 bases. Germline V gene data show CDR1 as SGHTA and CDR2 as FQGTGA. The CDR3 has 16 amino acids. CDR3 coding DNA: TGTGCCAGCAGCTTACCCCCGGGACTAGCGGGGGGTGAGCAGTACTTC. Amino acids: CASSLPPGLAGGEQYF.

V is TRBV24-1 and J is TRBJ2-5; D perhaps matches TRBD2 (6 bases). Germline CDR1 is KGHDR and CDR2 is SFDVKD. Trimming left V 10 bases short and J 4 bases short, with 12 bases between. The CDR3 covers 12 residues. The CDR3 is CATSRRGETQYF. CDR3 nucleotide sequence: TGTGCCACAAGTAGGAGGGGAGAGACCCAGTACTTC.

This chain joins TRBV12-5 and TRBJ1-4; D uncertain. The V end was cut by 6 bases, the J end by 8 bases, with 16 bases between. The CDR3 spans 14 residues. CDR1 and CDR2 from the germline V gene are LGHNT and FRNRAP. DNA of the CDR3: TGTGCTAGTGGAAGAGGGTTCGGTTGGGAAAAACTGTTTTTT. Protein: CASGRGFGWEKLFF. The complete variable domain, with remaining parts taken from reference TRBV12-5 and TRBJ1-4, reads DARVTQTPRHKVTEMGQEVTMRCQPILGHNTVFWYRQTMMQGLELLAYFRNRAPLDDSGMPKDRFSAEMPDATLATLKIQPSEPRDSAVYFCASGRGFGWEKLFFGSGTQLSVL.

The genes are TRBV27 and TRBJ1-1; maybe TRBD1 (5 bases). CDR3 length: 14 residues. Trimming pared 0 bases from V and 5 bases from J, leaving 10 bases between. CDR1 and CDR2 (germline): MNHEY, SMNVEV (reference sequence). The CDR3 sequence: CASSLSRAGTEAFF. CDR3 coding DNA: TGTGCCAGCAGTTTATCCAGGGCCGGGACTGAAGCTTTCTTT.

The gene calls are TRBV18 and TRBJ2-7; D not certain. The germline V gene has CDR1 KGHSH and CDR2 LQKENI. V gave up 5 bases and J gave up 5 bases, with 16 bases separating them. CDR3 size: 14 residues. The CDR3 sequence: CASSNNSKDNEQYF. CDR3 bases: TGTGCCAGCTCAAATAACAGTAAGGATAACGAGCAGTACTTC.

This chain joins TRBV5-6 and TRBJ2-6; D might be TRBD2 (8 bases). This CDR3 comprises 18 residues. Germline values: CDR1 SGHDT, CDR2 YYEEEE. V gave up 4 bases and J gave up 0 bases, with 17 bases separating them. This chain's CDR3 is CASSIDRAGGSGANVLTF. The CDR3 DNA sequence: TGTGCCAGCAGCATTGACAGGGCGGGGGGCTCTGGGGCCAACGTCCTGACTTTC.

This clone occurred once. J is TRBJ1-5 and V is TRBV18; D is uncertain. CDR1 and CDR2 (germline): KGHSH, LQKENI. Deletions cut 3 bases from V and 1 base from J, with 13 bases between. The CDR3 spans 16 residues. CDR3 nucleotide sequence: TGTGCCAGCTCACCCAAGGCGACACTGAGCAATCAGCCCCAGCATTTT. This encodes CASSPKATLSNQPQHF.

V is TRBV7-7 and J is TRBJ2-5, with TRBD1 matching 8 bases. There are 13 residues in the CDR3. Per germline, CDR1 SSHAT and CDR2 FNYEAQ (reference sequence). V lost 4 bases, J lost 5 bases, and 3 bases stayed unmatched. The CDR3, as DNA: TGTGCCAGCAGCTCGGACAGGGATGAGACCCAGTACTTC. It is translated as CASSSDRDETQYF.

The chain recombines TRBV5-1 with TRBJ2-3; 8 bases match TRBD1. V lost 4 bases to trimming and J lost 4 bases; unmatched junction nucleotides: 8. The CDR3 is made up of 15 amino acids. CDR1 and CDR2 (germline): SGHRS, YFSETQ. CDR3 region: CASSLDRGQADTQYF. The CDR3 coding sequence is TGCGCCAGCAGCCTAGACAGGGGTCAGGCAGATACGCAGTATTTT.

The chain carries TRBV24-1 and TRBJ2-6; D is perhaps TRBD2 (6 bases). CDR3 length: 18 amino acids. V was trimmed by 4 bases and J by 0 bases, leaving 15 bases between them. Germline loops: CDR1 KGHDR, CDR2 SFDVKD. CDR3 nucleotide sequence: TGTGCCACCAGTGAGGGGGGACGGACCCTCTCTGGGGCCAACGTCCTGACTTTC. Translating gives CATSEGGRTLSGANVLTF.

The chain recombines TRBV19 with TRBJ1-3; 10 bases align to TRBD1. Per the germline V gene, CDR1 is LNHDA and CDR2 is SQIVND (reference sequence). J was trimmed by 1 base and V by 4 bases; bases with no gene match: 1. The CDR3 has 15 residues. The CDR3 nucleotides read TGTGCCAGTAGTAAGGACAGGGGGTCTGGAAACACCATATATTTT. It translates to CASSKDRGSGNTIYF.

The chain carries TRBV5-5 and TRBJ1-2; D gene unclear. V was trimmed by 3 bases and J by 3 bases, leaving 9 bases between them. The germline V gene encodes CDR1 SGHKS and CDR2 YYEKEE (reference sequence). This CDR3 has 13 residues. DNA for the CDR3: TGTGCCAGCAGCTCGGGAAACTACTATGGCTACACCTTC. Its protein product is CASSSGNYYGYTF.

This sequence joins TRBV5-1 and TRBJ2-6; D perhaps matches TRBD1 (6 bases). V was trimmed by 1 base and J by 4 bases, leaving 12 bases between them. The CDR3 has 16 residues. Germline CDR1 and CDR2: SGHRS and YFSETQ. CDR3 sequence reads: CASSLIGGSGANVLTF. CDR3 in DNA: TGCGCCAGCAGCTTGATAGGGGGTTCAGGGGCCAACGTCCTGACTTTC.

The chain employs TRBV12-3 or TRBV12-4 and TRBJ1-4; D perhaps matches TRBD1 (6 bases). The CDR3 is 13 amino acids. V dropped 6 bases and J dropped 5 bases, with 10 bases sitting between them. The CDR3: CASRRTVNEKLFF. CDR3 nucleotides: TGTGCCAGCAGGCGGACAGTAAATGAAAAACTGTTTTTT.

Only one count was recorded for this clone. The J gene is TRBJ2-2, the V gene TRBV4-1; the D gene is possibly TRBD2 (6 bases). The CDR3 contains 14 residues. V lost 4 bases to trimming and J lost 1 base, with 7 bases between them. Germline V gene lookup returns CDR1 MGHRA and CDR2 YSYEKL. The CDR3 DNA sequence: TGCGCCAGCAGCCCGGGACTGAACACCGGGGAGCTGTTTTTT. This gives the protein CASSPGLNTGELFF.

This chain links TRBV5-1 with TRBJ1-3, with 7 bases fitting TRBD1. With V trimmed by 0 bases and J by 0 bases, 9 bases remained unmatched. The germline V gene has CDR1 SGHRS and CDR2 YFSETQ. CDR3 size: 18 residues. CDR3 amino acids: CASSLVPTGDSSGNTIYF. The CDR3 DNA reads as TGCGCCAGCAGCTTGGTACCCACAGGGGACAGCTCTGGAAACACCATATATTTT. Drawing the rest from reference TRBV5-1 and TRBJ1-3, the complete variable domain is KAGVTQTPRYLIKTRGQQVTLSCSPISGHRSVSWYQQTPGQGLQFLFEYFSETQRNKGNFPGRFSGRQFSNSRSEMNVSTLELGDSALYLCASSLVPTGDSSGNTIYFGEGSWLTVV.

The chain is built from TRBV10-3 and TRBJ2-5; D is unresolved. Germline V gives CDR1 ENHRY, CDR2 SYGVKD. The V gene lost 5 bases and the J gene lost 7 bases, with 23 bases spanning the gap. This CDR3 has 16 amino acids. The CDR3 DNA is TGTGCCATCAGTATGACAAGTTTGACGCCCCCTGGGACCCAGTACTTC. Protein product: CAISMTSLTPPGTQYF.

V usage is TRBV7-2 and J usage is TRBJ1-2; TRBD1 matches 8 bases. This CDR3 spans 15 amino acids. CDR1 and CDR2 (germline): SGHTA, FQGNSA. The junction had 4 bases not matched to a gene; V was cut back by 0 bases and J by 4 bases. The CDR3 loop is CASSLADRVVYGYTF. The DNA of the CDR3 is TGTGCCAGCAGCTTAGCGGACAGGGTTGTCTATGGCTACACCTTC.

The chain employs TRBV12-3 or TRBV12-4 and TRBJ2-7; 7 bases are shared with TRBD2. CDR3 length: 13 residues. The junction had 2 bases not matched to a gene; V was cut back by 3 bases and J by 3 bases. CDR3 nucleotide sequence: TGTGCCAGCAGTTTCAGGACTAGCTACGAGCAGTACTTC. Translated, it gives CASSFRTSYEQYF.

The chain uses TRBV20-1 and TRBJ2-5, with 10 bases lining up with TRBD2. CDR3 length: 16 residues. The trim removed 3 bases at V and 2 bases at J, leaving 9 bases unmatched. Germline V gives CDR1 DFQATT, CDR2 SNEGSKA (reference sequence). The CDR3 region has the DNA TGCAGTGCTAGTCCGCCTAGCGGGGGCCATCAAGAGACCCAGTACTTC. Its translation: CSASPPSGGHQETQYF.

The chain is built from TRBV6-1 and TRBJ2-2, with D uncertain. Germline V CDR1 and CDR2: MNHNS, SASEGT. V was trimmed by 2 bases and J by 0 bases, leaving 7 bases between them. The CDR3 is 15 amino acids. The CDR3 nucleotides are TGTGCCAGCAGTGAACCCCCCACGAACACCGGGGAGCTGTTTTTT. This translates into CASSEPPTNTGELFF.

This chain joins TRBV30 and TRBJ1-1; D possibly corresponds to TRBD1 (5 bases). Germline V CDR1 and CDR2: GTSNPN, SVGIG (reference sequence). The V gene lost 5 bases and the J gene lost 2 bases, with 12 bases spanning the gap. CDR3 length equals 13 residues. The CDR3, as DNA: TGTGCCTGGGGGAGGACACTCAACACTGAAGCTTTCTTT. Its protein product is CAWGRTLNTEAFF. Filled out from reference TRBV30 and TRBJ1-1, the complete variable domain reads SQTIHQWPATLVQPVGSPLSLECTVEGTSNPNLYWYRQAAGRGLQLLFYSVGIGQISSEVPQNLSASRPQDRQFILSSKKLLLSDSGFYLCAWGRTLNTEAFFGQGTRLTVV.

The chain has TRBV7-2 and TRBJ2-7; the D is unclear. Trimming removed 1 base from V and 6 bases from J, with 10 bases in between. Germline-derived CDR1 and CDR2 are SGHTA and FQGNSA. This CDR3 comprises 13 residues. The CDR3 here is CASSLERYTEQYF. Written as DNA, the CDR3 is TGTGCCAGCAGCTTAGAGAGGTACACCGAGCAGTACTTC.

CDR3 DNA: TGTGCCAGCAGCTTGGGGCAGTGGGCAGCCTATGGCTACACCTTC. Translating it yields CASSLGQWAAYGYTF. This sequence joins TRBV11-2 and TRBJ1-2, with D possibly matching TRBD1 (5 bases). The ends were cut back, 3 bases at V and 4 bases at J, with 15 bases in the middle. Germline V gene lookup returns CDR1 SGHAT and CDR2 FQNNGV. The CDR3 runs to 15 residues.

The V gene is TRBV6-5, the J gene TRBJ1-6; TRBD1 might be the D (6 bases). This CDR3 comprises 15 residues. V was pared by 10 bases and J by 8 bases, with 21 bases between. CDR1 and CDR2 (germline): MNHEY, SVGAGI. The CDR3, as DNA: TGTGCCACGCAGAAATACAGGGCCGGGGATTCACCCCTCCACTTT. It yields the protein CATQKYRAGDSPLHF.

The genes are TRBV5-5 and TRBJ2-6; tentative D call: TRBD1 (6 bases). From germline, CDR1 is SGHKS and CDR2 YYEKEE (reference sequence). This CDR3 is 15 amino acids long. Deletions cut 5 bases from V and 0 bases from J, with 9 bases between. In DNA form, the CDR3 reads TGTGCCAGCAGAGGGGGAAGCTCTGGGGCCAACGTCCTGACTTTC. Protein sequence: CASRGGSSGANVLTF.

The chain employs TRBV20-1 and TRBJ1-1; the D is unclear. Trimming left V 3 bases short and J 1 base short, with 18 bases between. The CDR3 is made up of 16 amino acids. Germline CDR1 is DFQATT and CDR2 is SNEGSKA (reference sequence). The CDR3: CSASFPGRIKNTEAFF. CDR3 sequence (DNA): TGCAGTGCTAGTTTTCCCGGCAGGATAAAGAACACTGAAGCTTTCTTT.